Each of the 23 T cell receptor beta chains below was sequenced from the same sample in a study of response to subunit inactivated influenza vaccine (dated by TCRdb to about 2018). Libraries came from RT-PCR. Sequencing took place on an Illumina HiSeq 2500. TCRdb itself trimmed the public reads at Q25 with fastp, ran MiXCR and retained productive beta chains. All rows with the same CDR3 protein become a single entry with the most common DNA and genes. Here the sample has roughly 170,000 distinct CDR3 sequences; around 9.2% occur a single time. The top ten hold approximately 10% of the sample. Sequencing used non-naive T cells sorted from PBMCs, obtained on the day of vaccination. What the cell subset or site label conveys for this sample: memory T cell fraction. These receptors were obtained from a man in his fifties who received an inactivated influenza vaccine. Donor details come from another sample of the same person, matched by shared clones.

This clonotype was counted many times. The V call is TRBV7-2, the J call TRBJ2-1; D gene uncertain. The germline gives CDR1 SGHTA, CDR2 FQGNSA. Trimming removed 7 bases at V and 2 bases at J, with 6 bases between. CDR3 length equals 12 residues. The CDR3 nucleotides read TGTGCCAGCACCCCAACCTACAATGAGCAGTTCTTC. This gives the protein CASTPTYNEQFF. Using reference TRBV7-2 and TRBJ2-1 for the parts outside the CDR3, the full variable domain is GAGVSQSPSNKVTEKGKDVELRCDPISGHTALYWYRQSLGQGLEFLIYFQGNSAPDKSGLPSDRFSAERTGGSVSTLTIQRTQQEDSAVYLCASTPTYNEQFFGPGTRLTVL.

The chain links TRBV20-1 to TRBJ1-1, with D tentatively TRBD1 (5 bases). The CDR3 contains 13 residues. Germline CDR1 is DFQATT and CDR2 is SNEGSKA (reference sequence). Trimming shortened V by 1 base and J by 4 bases, and 10 bases separated the two germline ends. CDR3 residues: CSARGGVGTEAFF. The CDR3 DNA reads as TGCAGTGCTAGAGGGGGGGTGGGCACTGAAGCTTTCTTT.

This clonotype was observed at least ten times. The V gene is TRBV7-9, the J gene TRBJ2-7; D is ambiguous. Trimming left V 10 bases short and J 2 bases short, with 18 bases between. Germline V gene lookup returns CDR1 SEHNR and CDR2 FQNEAQ (reference sequence). This CDR3 comprises 14 residues. DNA of the CDR3: TGTGCCACCGTCGGCAGATCAACCACCTACGAGCAGTACTTC. Protein: CATVGRSTTYEQYF.

The table lists this clonotype with a few counts. This chain joins TRBV2 and TRBJ1-6; D is unresolved. Germline lookup yields CDR1 SNHLY and CDR2 FYNNEI. CDR3 length equals 13 residues. The ends were cut back, 5 bases at V and 8 bases at J, with 10 bases in the middle. As DNA, the CDR3 is TGTGCCAGCAGTCCGGACCTGTATTCACCCCTCCACTTT. This codes for CASSPDLYSPLHF.

This clonotype was observed many times. As DNA, the CDR3 is TGCAGCGTTGCTACTAGCGGGATTGGCAATGAGCAGTTCTTC. The encoded protein is CSVATSGIGNEQFF. The chain recombines TRBV29-1 with TRBJ2-1; TRBD2 aligns across 10 bases. The V gene end was trimmed by 4 bases and the J gene end by 6 bases; junction bases not matched to a gene: 6. The CDR3 sequence is 14 residues long. The V gene's germline CDR1 is SQVTM and CDR2 ANQGSEA.

This clonotype was detected a few times. This chain connects TRBV20-1 to TRBJ2-5; 7 nucleotides align to TRBD2. The CDR3 runs 13 residues. J gave up 5 bases and V 6 bases, and 9 bases lay outside the gene matches. Germline CDR1 and CDR2: DFQATT and SNEGSKA (reference sequence). CDR3 in amino acids: CSALTGGSETQYF. CDR3 DNA sequence: TGCAGTGCCCTGACGGGGGGTTCGGAGACCCAGTACTTC.

This chain links TRBV27 with TRBJ2-7, with TRBD2 as a possible D gene (6 bases). The CDR3 is made up of 14 amino acids. Germline CDR1 reads MNHEY; CDR2 reads SMNVEV (reference sequence). V dropped 2 bases and J dropped 2 bases, with 10 bases sitting between them. This CDR3 reads CASSLHGGTYEQYF. CDR3 bases: TGTGCCAGCAGTTTACATGGGGGGACCTACGAGCAGTACTTC.

In its sample, this clonotype was seen a few times. The chain is built from TRBV12-3 or TRBV12-4 and TRBJ1-6; the D gene is possibly TRBD1 (5 bases). The CDR3 runs 13 residues. V was pared by 5 bases and J by 9 bases, with 11 bases between. The CDR3 region is CASSRQMVSPLHF. In DNA, the CDR3 is TGTGCCAGCAGTAGACAGATGGTTTCACCCCTCCACTTT.

This clonotype was observed at least ten times. The chain uses TRBV7-2 and TRBJ2-5; 7 bases are shared with TRBD1. J gave up 3 bases and V 5 bases, and 6 bases lay outside the gene matches. Germline CDR1 is SGHTA and CDR2 is FQGNSA. The CDR3 loop spans 14 amino acids. Here the CDR3 DNA reads TGTGCCAGCAGCCCCGGGACAGCAGAAGAGACCCAGTACTTC. Translation: CASSPGTAEETQYF. Combining the CDR3 with reference TRBV7-2 and TRBJ2-5 gives the whole variable domain GAGVSQSPSNKVTEKGKDVELRCDPISGHTALYWYRQSLGQGLEFLIYFQGNSAPDKSGLPSDRFSAERTGGSVSTLTIQRTQQEDSAVYLCASSPGTAEETQYFGPGTRLLVL.

This clonotype has more than one count but fewer than ten. V gene TRBV6-1 combines with J gene TRBJ2-7; TRBD1 agrees at 9 bases. The CDR3 runs to 15 residues. Germline-derived CDR1 and CDR2 are MNHNS and SASEGT. V dropped 6 bases and J dropped 0; count of bases not matched to a gene: 6. The CDR3 nucleotides read TGTGCCAGCAGCCCTGGACAGGGGAGCTCCTACGAGCAGTACTTC. Residues: CASSPGQGSSYEQYF.

This clonotype was seen ten or more times. V and J are TRBV4-1 and TRBJ1-2; D gene unclear. The germline CDR1 and CDR2 sequences are MGHRA and YSYEKL. The CDR3 totals 17 residues. Trimming pared 0 bases from V and 4 bases from J, leaving 18 bases between. The CDR3 region is CASSQDLVVRNRYGYTF. CDR3 in DNA: TGCGCCAGCAGCCAAGATCTGGTGGTCAGAAACCGCTATGGCTACACCTTC.

This clonotype was counted a few times. V gene TRBV6-5 combines with J gene TRBJ1-1, with D unresolved. Trimming pared 0 bases from V and 2 bases from J, leaving 10 bases between. The V gene's germline CDR1 is MNHEY and CDR2 SVGAGI. The CDR3 extends over 15 amino acids. The CDR3 reads CASSYSAGVNTEAFF. The CDR3 nucleotides are TGTGCCAGCAGTTACTCGGCAGGAGTTAACACTGAAGCTTTCTTT.

A note on this clonotype: A much larger clonotype is one base distant, so this may be a read error. The V and J genes are TRBV18 and TRBJ2-1, with D perhaps matching TRBD2 (5 bases). The CDR3 has 17 residues. Looked up from germline, CDR1 is KGHSH and CDR2 is LQKENI. In nucleotides, the CDR3 is TGTGCCAACTCACCAGCGAGTTTAACAATGAGCGGTTCCCCGCAGTTCTTC. Protein product: CANSPASLTMSGSPQFF. Variable domain in full (rest from reference TRBV18 and TRBJ2-1): NAGVMQNPRHLVRRRGQEARLRCSPMKGHSHVYWYRQLPEEGLKFMVYLQKENIIDESGMPKERFSAEFPKEGPSILRIQQVVRGDSAAYFCANSPASLTMSGSPQFFGPGTRLTVL.

Of note for this clonotype: Germline and junction disagree at one end, which may indicate a read error. This chain links TRBV6-1 with TRBJ1-5, with a possible D match to TRBD1 (6 bases). CDR3 length: 15 residues. Germline CDR1 and CDR2: MNHNS and SASEGT. In DNA form, the CDR3 reads TGTGCCAGCAGTGCCACAGGGCCCGGCAATCACCCCCAGCATTTT. The encoded protein is CASSATGPGNHPQHF.

This clonotype was observed at least ten times. This chain links TRBV24-1 with TRBJ2-1; D is perhaps TRBD1 or TRBD2 (5 bases each). Germline V gene data show CDR1 as KGHDR and CDR2 as SFDVKD. Trimming left V 5 bases short and J 0 bases short, with 13 bases between. This CDR3 spans 16 amino acids. The CDR3: CATSAGARSSYNEQFF. For the CDR3, the DNA is TGTGCCACCAGTGCCGGGGCTCGAAGCTCCTACAATGAGCAGTTCTTC.

At least ten counts were recorded for this clonotype. This chain connects TRBV7-8 to TRBJ2-3; the D gene is possibly TRBD1 (5 bases). V was shortened by 1 base and J by 4 bases, with 9 bases between the two germline ends. Germline V gene lookup returns CDR1 SGHVS and CDR2 FQNEAQ. The CDR3 covers 14 residues. CDR3: CASSLGGESDTQYF. CDR3 bases: TGTGCCAGCAGCTTAGGGGGCGAATCAGATACGCAGTATTTT.

This clonotype was seen repeatedly, ten times or more. The V call is TRBV10-3, the J call TRBJ2-3, with TRBD2 matching over 8 bases. The trim removed 6 bases at V and 4 bases at J, leaving 3 bases unmatched. This CDR3 contains 13 residues. The V gene's germline CDR1 is ENHRY and CDR2 SYGVKD. The CDR3 loop is CAISGGASDTQYF. Here the CDR3 DNA reads TGTGCCATCAGCGGGGGGGCCTCAGATACGCAGTATTTT.

This clonotype was counted ten times or more. CDR3: CASSQEPGHPYEQYF. The DNA of the CDR3 is TGCGCCAGCAGCCAAGAGCCAGGCCACCCTTACGAGCAGTACTTC. This sequence joins TRBV4-3 and TRBJ2-7, with unresolved D. V was pared by 0 bases and J by 4 bases, with 13 bases between. The CDR3 runs to 15 residues. Germline lookup yields CDR1 LGHNA and CDR2 YSLEER.

This clonotype was detected many times. CDR3 sequence reads: CAISPGQHYNEQFF. CDR3 in DNA: TGTGCCATCAGCCCGGGACAGCACTACAATGAGCAGTTCTTC. J is TRBJ2-1 and V is TRBV10-3, with 7 bases identical to TRBD1. Germline loops: CDR1 ENHRY, CDR2 SYGVKD. The CDR3 runs 14 residues. The junction had 5 bases not matched to a gene; V was cut back by 6 bases and J by 3 bases.

This clonotype was found many times. Written as DNA, the CDR3 is TGCGCCAGCAGCTTGGGACAGGCAAGAGGGGCTATGCAGTTCTTC. It codes for CASSLGQARGAMQFF. The chain uses TRBV5-1 and TRBJ2-1, with a possible D match to TRBD1 (6 bases). The CDR3 extends over 15 amino acids. Germline V gives CDR1 SGHRS, CDR2 YFSETQ. V was shortened by 0 bases and J by 12 bases, with 19 bases between the two germline ends.

Written as DNA, the CDR3 is TGTGCCAGCAGCGTAGGTGCCGACAGTTACAATGAGCAGTTCTTC. Translation gives CASSVGADSYNEQFF. The chain is built from TRBV7-9 and TRBJ2-1, with D possibly being TRBD1 (5 bases). V was clipped by 5 bases and J by 4 bases, with 15 bases between them. This CDR3 comprises 15 residues. The germline gives CDR1 SEHNR, CDR2 FQNEAQ (reference sequence).

In the case of this clonotype: Compared with germline, one end of the junction differs, possibly owing to a read error. The chain joins TRBV20-1 to TRBJ2-5, with D maybe TRBD2 (6 bases). Germline V gives CDR1 DFQATT, CDR2 SNEGSKA (reference sequence). The CDR3 extends over 12 amino acids. This chain's CDR3 is CSAFSGQGTQYF. For the CDR3, the DNA is TGCAGTGCATTCAGCGGGCAAGGGACCCAGTACTTC.

This clonotype occurred a few times. The chain combines TRBV18 with TRBJ2-5; D possibly uses TRBD1 or TRBD2 (5 bases each). V shed 1 base and J shed 3 bases, with 9 bases lying between them. The CDR3 totals 14 residues. The V gene's germline CDR1 is KGHSH and CDR2 LQKENI. The CDR3 loop is CASSPRQGEETQYF. The CDR3 region has the DNA TGTGCCAGCTCACCACGGCAGGGAGAAGAGACCCAGTACTTC.